The sequence of this T cell receptor beta chain was determined in a study of control samples from healthy donors and cancer patients. Germline CDR1 reads SGHDN; CDR2 reads FVKESK. V was trimmed by 3 bases and J by 7 bases, leaving 18 bases between them. The CDR3 runs to 15 residues. Clones were sequenced by immunoSEQ multiplex PCR, and TCRdb holds only the in-frame ones, with some missing. The table has 120,000 or so clones, around 87% seen once. The material sequenced was blood. The TCR was taken from a man aged 40-55 years in good health. This chain connects TRBV14 to TRBJ1-2; TRBD1 is a possible D gene (5 bases). CDR3 amino acids: CASSHFRQGDSGYTF. The CDR3 bases are TGTGCCAGCAGCCACTTCCGCCAGGGAGATTCTGGCTACACCTTC.